This is a list of T cell receptor beta chains from one sample in a study of blood T cell repertoires in COVID-19. Method: immunoSEQ multiplex PCR; TCRdb's copy keeps in-frame clones and lacks some. The table has approximately 390,000 clones, around 90% seen once; the top ten hold around 6.3%. Sequences were obtained from peripheral blood. The origin of the receptors is a man aged 18 to 29 with active or convalescent COVID-19. The CDR3 runs from the conserved cysteine through the conserved F or W. A D gene is named only where the DNA matches it firmly. Size is stated for part of the rows, as once, few or many counts, or as a class when the clone is expanded.

d_gene,j_gene,v_gene,abundance,len,CDR3nt,CDR3aa
TRBD1,TRBJ1-4,TRBV6-1,NA,14,TGTGCCAGCAGTGAGGACAGGGCCAATGAAAAACTGTTTTTT,CASSEDRANEKLFF
NA,TRBJ2-1,TRBV19,NA,13,TGTGCCAGTAGTGTGGGCTACCCCGGTGAGCAGTTCTTC,CASSVGYPGEQFF
NA,TRBJ1-5,TRBV28,NA,12,TGTGCCAGCAGTTACGGGAAGCAGCCCCAGCATTTT,CASSYGKQPQHF
TRBD1,TRBJ1-1,TRBV28,NA,14,TGTGCCAGCAGTTTTTACAGGGGGAACACTGAAGCTTTCTTT,CASSFYRGNTEAFF
NA,TRBJ1-5,TRBV28,NA,14,TGTGCCAGCAGTTTAATCCAGGGCAATCAGCCCCAGCATTTT,CASSLIQGNQPQHF
NA,TRBJ1-3,TRBV29-1,NA,12,TGCAGCGTTGAGTACTCTGGAAACACCATATATTTT,CSVEYSGNTIYF
NA,TRBJ1-6,TRBV27,NA,13,TGTGCCAGCAGTCCGCTAGAGCTCTCACCCCTCCACTTT,CASSPLELSPLHF
NA,TRBJ2-1,TRBV6-1,NA,14,TGTGCCAGCAGTGAAGGGGCTTGGGGGGATGAGCAGTTCTTC,CASSEGAWGDEQFF
NA,TRBJ1-4,TRBV24-1,NA,12,TGTGCCCGTAACCGACTTAATGAAAAACTGTTTTTT,CARNRLNEKLFF
NA,TRBJ2-5,TRBV7-6,NA,13,TGTGCCAGCAGCTCAAGCGGTGTGGAGACCCAGTACTTC,CASSSSGVETQYF
TRBD1,TRBJ1-5,TRBV6-5,NA,13,TGTGCCACAAACAGGGGTACGGGTCAGCCCCAGCATTTT,CATNRGTGQPQHF
NA,TRBJ1-2,TRBV18,NA,13,TGTGCCAGCTCCCCCACAGGGATGGATGGCTACACCTTC,CASSPTGMDGYTF
NA,TRBJ1-6,TRBV7-6,NA,13,TGTGCCAGCAGCTTAGGAGGGAAATCACCCCTCCACTTT,CASSLGGKSPLHF
NA,TRBJ1-5,TRBV6-5,NA,15,TGTGCCAGCAGCCCACGATGGGACATATCCCAGCCCCAGCATTTT,CASSPRWDISQPQHF
NA,TRBJ1-6,TRBV5-1,NA,16,TGCGCCAGCAGCTCGACCCAGGGCTCCTATAATTCACCCCTCCACTTT,CASSSTQGSYNSPLHF
NA,TRBJ1-3,TRBV18,NA,17,TGTGCCAGCTCACCAACCACCCGGGGGGCGCCTGGAAACACCATATATTTT,CASSPTTRGAPGNTIYF
NA,TRBJ1-5,TRBV15,NA,15,TGTGCCACCAGCCCCAGATCAGGGAGCAATCAGCCCCAGCATTTT,CATSPRSGSNQPQHF
TRBD2,TRBJ2-1,TRBV5-1,NA,15,TGCGCCAGCAGCTTGGAACTAGCGGGTAACAATGAGCAGTTCTTC,CASSLELAGNNEQFF
NA,TRBJ1-4,TRBV6-1,few,16,TGTGCCAGCAGTGAAAGGCAGACTGCAACTAATGAAAAACTGTTTTTT,CASSERQTATNEKLFF
TRBD2,TRBJ2-3,TRBV7-2,NA,13,TGTGCCAGCAGCCTATCGGGGGGAGATACGCAGTATTTT,CASSLSGGDTQYF
TRBD1,TRBJ1-5,TRBV2,NA,14,TGTGCCAGCAGTCGACAGGGGGGCAATCAGCCCCAGCATTTT,CASSRQGGNQPQHF
NA,TRBJ1-1,TRBV13,NA,13,TGTGCCAGCGGGGGCTGGCGAGACACTGAAGCTTTCTTT,CASGGWRDTEAFF